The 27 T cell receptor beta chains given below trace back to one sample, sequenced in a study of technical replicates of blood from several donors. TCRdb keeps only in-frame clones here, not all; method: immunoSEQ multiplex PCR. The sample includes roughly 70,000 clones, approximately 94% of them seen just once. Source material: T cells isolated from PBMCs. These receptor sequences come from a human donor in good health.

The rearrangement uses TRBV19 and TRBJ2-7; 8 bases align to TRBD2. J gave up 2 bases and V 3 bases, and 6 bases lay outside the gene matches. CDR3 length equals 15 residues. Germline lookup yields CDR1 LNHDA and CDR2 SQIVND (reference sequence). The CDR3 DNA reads TGTGCCAGTAGTATGGAGCGGGAGATCACCTACGAGCAGTACTTC. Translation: CASSMEREITYEQYF.

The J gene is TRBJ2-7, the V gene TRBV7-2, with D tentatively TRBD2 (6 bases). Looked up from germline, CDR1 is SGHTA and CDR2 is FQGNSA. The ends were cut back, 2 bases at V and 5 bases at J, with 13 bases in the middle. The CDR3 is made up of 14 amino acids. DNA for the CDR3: TGTGCCAGCAGCTTAAGACTAGTCTACGACGAGCAGTACTTC. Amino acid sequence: CASSLRLVYDEQYF.

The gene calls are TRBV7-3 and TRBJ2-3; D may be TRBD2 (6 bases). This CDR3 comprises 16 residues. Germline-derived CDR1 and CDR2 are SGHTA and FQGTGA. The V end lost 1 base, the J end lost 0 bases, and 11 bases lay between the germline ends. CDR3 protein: CASSLIGGTSTDTQYF. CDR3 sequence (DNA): TGTGCCAGCAGCTTAATCGGGGGTACTAGCACAGATACGCAGTATTTT.

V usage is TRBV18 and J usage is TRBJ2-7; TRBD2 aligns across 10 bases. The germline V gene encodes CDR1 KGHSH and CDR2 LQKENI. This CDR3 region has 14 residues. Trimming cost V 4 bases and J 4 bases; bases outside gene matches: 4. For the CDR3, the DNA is TGTGCCAGCTCACTCCCGGGACTAGCGTACGAGCAGTACTTC. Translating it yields CASSLPGLAYEQYF.

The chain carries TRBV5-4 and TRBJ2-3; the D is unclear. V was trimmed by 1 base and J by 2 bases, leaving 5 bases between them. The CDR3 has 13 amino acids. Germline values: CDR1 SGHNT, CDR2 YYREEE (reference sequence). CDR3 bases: TGTGCCAGCAGCTTGACTCTCACAGATACGCAGTATTTT. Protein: CASSLTLTDTQYF.

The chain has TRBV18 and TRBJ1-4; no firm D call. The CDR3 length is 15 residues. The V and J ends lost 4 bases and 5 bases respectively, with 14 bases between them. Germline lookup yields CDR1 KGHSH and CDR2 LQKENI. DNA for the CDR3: TGTGCCAGCTCACAAAACCACAACAGAAATGAAAAACTGTTTTTT. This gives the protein CASSQNHNRNEKLFF.

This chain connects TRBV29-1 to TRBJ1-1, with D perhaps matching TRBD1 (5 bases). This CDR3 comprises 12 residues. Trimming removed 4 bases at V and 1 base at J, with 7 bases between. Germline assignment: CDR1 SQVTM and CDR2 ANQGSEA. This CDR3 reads CSVGGGNTEAFF. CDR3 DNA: TGCAGCGTTGGGGGGGGGAACACTGAAGCTTTCTTT. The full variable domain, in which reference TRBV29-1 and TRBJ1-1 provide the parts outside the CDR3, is SAVISQKPSRDICQRGTSLTIQCQVDSQVTMMFWYRQQPGQSLTLIATANQGSEATYESGFVIDKFPISRPNLTFSTLTVSNMSPEDSSIYLCSVGGGNTEAFFGQGTRLTVV.

The CDR3 nucleotides read TGTGCCAGCAGCTTGTCCGTTAACACTGAAGCTTTCTTT. Translated: CASSLSVNTEAFF. This chain connects TRBV7-3 to TRBJ1-1, with unresolved D. Trimming took off 3 bases at V and 2 bases at J, with 7 bases between the two ends. From germline, CDR1 is SGHTA and CDR2 FQGTGA. The CDR3 spans 13 residues.

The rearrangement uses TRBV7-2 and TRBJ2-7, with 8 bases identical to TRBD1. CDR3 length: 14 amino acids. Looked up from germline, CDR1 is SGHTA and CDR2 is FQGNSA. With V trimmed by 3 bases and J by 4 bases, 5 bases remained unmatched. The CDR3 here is CASSFPGGAYEQYF. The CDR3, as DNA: TGTGCCAGCAGCTTTCCAGGGGGCGCGTACGAGCAGTACTTC. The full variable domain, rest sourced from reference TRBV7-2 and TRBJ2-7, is GAGVSQSPSNKVTEKGKDVELRCDPISGHTALYWYRQSLGQGLEFLIYFQGNSAPDKSGLPSDRFSAERTGGSVSTLTIQRTQQEDSAVYLCASSFPGGAYEQYFGPGTRLTVT.

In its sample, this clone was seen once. The CDR3: CASSWGQGISYEQYF. In DNA form, the CDR3 reads TGTGCCAGCAGCTGGGGACAGGGGATCTCCTACGAGCAGTACTTC. The J gene is TRBJ2-7, the V gene TRBV5-6; 10 bases are shared with TRBD1. Germline V gene data show CDR1 as SGHDT and CDR2 as YYEEEE. Losses at the gene ends were 3 bases for V and 0 bases for J; bases not matched to a gene: 3. The CDR3 extends over 15 amino acids.

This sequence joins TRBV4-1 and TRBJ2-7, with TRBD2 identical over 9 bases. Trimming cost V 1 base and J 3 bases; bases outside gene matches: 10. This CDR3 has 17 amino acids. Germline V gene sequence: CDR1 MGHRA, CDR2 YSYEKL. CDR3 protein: CASSQGGSGSMFYEQYF. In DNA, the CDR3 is TGCGCCAGCAGCCAAGGAGGTAGCGGGAGTATGTTCTACGAGCAGTACTTC.

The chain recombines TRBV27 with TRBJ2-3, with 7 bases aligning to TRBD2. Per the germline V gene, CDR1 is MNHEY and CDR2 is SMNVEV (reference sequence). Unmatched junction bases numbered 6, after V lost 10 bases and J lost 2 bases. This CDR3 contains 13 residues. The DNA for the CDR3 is TGTGCCAAAAGGGGAGGGGCCACAGATACGCAGTATTTT. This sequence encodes CAKRGGATDTQYF.

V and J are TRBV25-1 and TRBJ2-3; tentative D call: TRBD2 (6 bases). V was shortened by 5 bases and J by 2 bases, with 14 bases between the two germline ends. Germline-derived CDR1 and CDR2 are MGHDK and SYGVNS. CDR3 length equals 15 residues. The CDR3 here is CASSWYRETTDTQYF. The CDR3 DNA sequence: TGTGCCAGCAGTTGGTACCGGGAGACCACAGATACGCAGTATTTT.

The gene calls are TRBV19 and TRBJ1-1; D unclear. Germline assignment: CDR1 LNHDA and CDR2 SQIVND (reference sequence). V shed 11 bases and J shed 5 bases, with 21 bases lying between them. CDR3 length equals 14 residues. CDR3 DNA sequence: TGTGCCGCCGGGTCGAGGAGTTCGTGGACTGAAGCTTTCTTT. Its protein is CAAGSRSSWTEAFF. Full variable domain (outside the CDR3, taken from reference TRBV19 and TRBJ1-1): DGGITQSPKYLFRKEGQNVTLSCEQNLNHDAMYWYRQDPGQGLRLIYYSQIVNDFQKGDIAEGYSVSREKKESFPLTVTSAQKNPTAFYLCAAGSRSSWTEAFFGQGTRLTVV.

The CDR3 nucleotides are TGTGCCAGCAGCAACCTGGGGGGGGCCCCGTCCAAGTTCTTC. Protein product: CASSNLGGAPSKFF. V and J are TRBV5-4 and TRBJ2-1; possibly TRBD2 for D (7 bases). The CDR3 covers 14 residues. V dropped 4 bases and J dropped 14 bases, with 22 bases sitting between them. Germline V gene sequence: CDR1 SGHNT, CDR2 YYREEE (reference sequence).

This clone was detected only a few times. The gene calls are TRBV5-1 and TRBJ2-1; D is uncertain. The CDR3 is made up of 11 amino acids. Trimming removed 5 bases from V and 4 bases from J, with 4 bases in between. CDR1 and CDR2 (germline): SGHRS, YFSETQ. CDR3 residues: CASRAYNEQFF. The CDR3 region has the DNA TGCGCCAGCAGAGCTTACAATGAGCAGTTCTTC.

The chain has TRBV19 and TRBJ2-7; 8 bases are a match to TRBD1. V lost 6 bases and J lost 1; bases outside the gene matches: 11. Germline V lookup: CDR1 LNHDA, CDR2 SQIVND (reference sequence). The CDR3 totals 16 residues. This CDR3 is CASSSPGTGLSYEQYF. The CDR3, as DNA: TGTGCCAGTAGCTCCCCCGGGACAGGTCTATCCTACGAGCAGTACTTC.

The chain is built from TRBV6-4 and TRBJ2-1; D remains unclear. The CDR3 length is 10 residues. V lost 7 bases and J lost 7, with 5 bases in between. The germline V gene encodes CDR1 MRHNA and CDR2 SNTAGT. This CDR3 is CASTRNEQFF. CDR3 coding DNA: TGTGCCAGCACGAGGAATGAGCAGTTCTTC.

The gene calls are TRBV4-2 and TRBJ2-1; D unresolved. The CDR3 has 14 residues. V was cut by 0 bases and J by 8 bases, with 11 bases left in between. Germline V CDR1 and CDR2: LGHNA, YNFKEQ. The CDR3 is CASSQDATDYEQFF. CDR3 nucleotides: TGTGCCAGCAGCCAAGACGCCACTGACTATGAGCAGTTCTTC.

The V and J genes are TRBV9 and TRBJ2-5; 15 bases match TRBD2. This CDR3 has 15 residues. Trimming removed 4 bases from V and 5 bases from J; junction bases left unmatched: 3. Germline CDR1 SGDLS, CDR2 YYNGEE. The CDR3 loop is CASSPGLAGGETQYF. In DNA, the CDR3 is TGTGCCAGCAGCCCGGGACTAGCGGGAGGTGAGACCCAGTACTTC.

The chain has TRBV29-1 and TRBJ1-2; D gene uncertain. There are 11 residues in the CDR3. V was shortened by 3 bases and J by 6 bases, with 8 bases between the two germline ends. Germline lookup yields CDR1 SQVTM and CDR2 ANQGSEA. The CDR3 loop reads CSVDQQHGYTF. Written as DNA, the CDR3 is TGCAGCGTTGACCAACAGCATGGCTACACCTTC.

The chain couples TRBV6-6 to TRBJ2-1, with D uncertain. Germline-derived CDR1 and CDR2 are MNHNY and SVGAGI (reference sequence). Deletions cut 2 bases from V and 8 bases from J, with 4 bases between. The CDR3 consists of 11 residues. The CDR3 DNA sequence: TGTGCCAGCAGTTACCGGGATGAGCAGTTCTTC. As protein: CASSYRDEQFF.

CDR3 protein: CASSFGLAFSYNEQFF. The CDR3 DNA reads as TGTGCCAGCAGTTTCGGACTAGCGTTTTCCTACAATGAGCAGTTCTTC. The rearrangement uses TRBV6-5 and TRBJ2-1, with TRBD2 matching 9 bases. The CDR3 totals 16 residues. Germline V gives CDR1 MNHEY, CDR2 SVGAGI. The V segment lost 4 bases and the J segment 1 base; nucleotides outside the gene matches: 5.

Here the CDR3 reads CASLGSASYEQYF. CDR3 nucleotide sequence: TGCGCCAGCCTGGGGAGTGCTTCCTACGAGCAGTACTTC. V gene TRBV4-1 combines with J gene TRBJ2-7, with D tentatively TRBD2 (5 bases). Germline-derived CDR1 and CDR2 are MGHRA and YSYEKL. Trimming stripped 8 bases from V and 1 base from J, with 12 bases between. The CDR3 is 13 amino acids.

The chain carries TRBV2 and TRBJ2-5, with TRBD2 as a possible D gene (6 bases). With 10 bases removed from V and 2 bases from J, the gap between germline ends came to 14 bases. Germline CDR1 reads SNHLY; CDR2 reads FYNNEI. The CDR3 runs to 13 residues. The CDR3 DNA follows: TGTGCCACCACGGACGCGGGACAAGAGACCCAGTACTTC. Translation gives CATTDAGQETQYF. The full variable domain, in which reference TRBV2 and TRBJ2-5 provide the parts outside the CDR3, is EPEVTQTPSHQVTQMGQEVILRCVPISNHLYFYWYRQILGQKVEFLVSFYNNEISEKSEIFDDQFSVERPDGSNFTLKIRSTKLEDSAMYFCATTDAGQETQYFGPGTRLLVL.

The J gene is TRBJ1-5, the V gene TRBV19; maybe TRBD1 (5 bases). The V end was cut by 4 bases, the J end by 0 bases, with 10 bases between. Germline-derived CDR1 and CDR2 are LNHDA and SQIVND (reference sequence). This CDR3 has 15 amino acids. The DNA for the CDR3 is TGTGCCAGTAGTACGGGACTTCTTAGCAATCAGCCCCAGCATTTT. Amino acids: CASSTGLLSNQPQHF.

The chain's CDR3 is CASSLAVGAEAFF. The DNA of the CDR3 is TGTGCCAGCAGCTTAGCGGTAGGGGCTGAAGCTTTCTTT. The gene calls are TRBV7-6 and TRBJ1-1; a weak D match, TRBD1 (5 bases). The CDR3 sequence is 13 residues long. Germline V gene data show CDR1 as SGHVS and CDR2 as FNYEAQ. Trimming pared 0 bases from V and 6 bases from J, leaving 8 bases between.